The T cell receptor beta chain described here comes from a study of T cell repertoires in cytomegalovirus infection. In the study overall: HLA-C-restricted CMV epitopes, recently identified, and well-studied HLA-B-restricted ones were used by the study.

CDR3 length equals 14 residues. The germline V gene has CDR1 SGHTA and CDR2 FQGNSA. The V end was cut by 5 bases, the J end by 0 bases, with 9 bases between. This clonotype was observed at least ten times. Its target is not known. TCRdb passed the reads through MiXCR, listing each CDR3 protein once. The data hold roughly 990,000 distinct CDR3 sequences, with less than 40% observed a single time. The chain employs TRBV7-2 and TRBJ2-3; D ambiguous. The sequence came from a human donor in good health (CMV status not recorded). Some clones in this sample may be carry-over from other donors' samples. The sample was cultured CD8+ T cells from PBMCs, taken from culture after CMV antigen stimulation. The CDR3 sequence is CASSLSSSTDTQYF. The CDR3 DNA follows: TGTGCCAGCAGCCTGAGTTCTAGCACAGATACGCAGTATTTT.